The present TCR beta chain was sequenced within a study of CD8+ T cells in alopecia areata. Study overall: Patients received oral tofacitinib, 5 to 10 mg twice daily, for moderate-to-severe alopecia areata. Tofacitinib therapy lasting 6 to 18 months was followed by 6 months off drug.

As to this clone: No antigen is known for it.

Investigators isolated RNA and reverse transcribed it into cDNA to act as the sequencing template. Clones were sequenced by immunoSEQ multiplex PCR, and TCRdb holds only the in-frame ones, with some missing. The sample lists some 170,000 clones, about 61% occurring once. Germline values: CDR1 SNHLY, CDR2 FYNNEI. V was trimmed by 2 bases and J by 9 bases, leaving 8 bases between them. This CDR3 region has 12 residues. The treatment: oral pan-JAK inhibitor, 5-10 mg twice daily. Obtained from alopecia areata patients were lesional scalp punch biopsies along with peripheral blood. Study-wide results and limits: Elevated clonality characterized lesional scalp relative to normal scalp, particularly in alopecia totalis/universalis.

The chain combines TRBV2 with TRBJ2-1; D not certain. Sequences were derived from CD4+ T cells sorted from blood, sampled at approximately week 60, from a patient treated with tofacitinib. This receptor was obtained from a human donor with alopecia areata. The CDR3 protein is CASSESVGEQFF. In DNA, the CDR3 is TGTGCCAGCAGTGAAAGTGTGGGTGAGCAGTTCTTC.